A selection of T cell receptor beta chains follows, all from one sample in a study of cytomegalovirus exposure and HLA in healthy donors. Data came from immunoSEQ multiplex PCR; TCRdb stores just in-frame clones and leaves some out. The sample has around 67,000 clones; 60% to 80% are singletons. Specimen: PBMCs. The receptors derive from a woman under 40 in good health and CMV-seropositive. Both conserved end residues are part of each CDR3. The D gene is left open where the match is weak. Not every row has a clone size; where given, it reads once, few, many or a size class.

>NA|TRBJ2-1|TRBV9|NA
TGTGCCAGCAGCGTAGCCCAAGCGGGTAAGCAGTTCTTC
CASSVAQAGKQFF
>TRBD1|TRBJ2-7|TRBV29-1|few
TGCAGCGTTCGCGGAAATTACAGGGGGTCGGACGAGCAGTACTTC
CSVRGNYRGSDEQYF
>TRBD1|TRBJ1-3|TRBV9|once
TGTGCCAGCAGCGTAGGGACAGGGGAAATCACCATATATTTT
CASSVGTGEITIYF
>NA|TRBJ1-5|TRBV7-6|NA
TGTGCCAGCAGCTTCCCTAATCAGCCCCAGCATTTT
CASSFPNQPQHF
>TRBD1|TRBJ2-3|TRBV15|NA
TGTGCCACCAGCGGGATACAGGGGTTCTCAGATACGCAGTATTTT
CATSGIQGFSDTQYF
>NA|TRBJ1-2|TRBV7-9|few
TGTGCCAGCAGTCCAACCCCCGGAGCAGTTGGCTACACCTTC
CASSPTPGAVGYTF
>NA|TRBJ2-7|TRBV6-1|NA
TGTGCCAGCAGGACAGTTTCCTACGAGCAGTACTTC
CASRTVSYEQYF
>NA|TRBJ2-5|TRBV9|NA
TGTGCCAGCAGCGTAGATACAGGGTACGGCCAGTACTTC
CASSVDTGYGQYF
>NA|TRBJ2-1|TRBV30|NA
TGTGCCTGGAGACGAGGCAATGAGCAGTTCTTC
CAWRRGNEQFF
>TRBD1|TRBJ1-4|TRBV6-5|NA
TGTGCCAGCAAGCCGGGACAGGGCCATGAAAAACTGTTTTTT
CASKPGQGHEKLFF
>NA|TRBJ1-4|TRBV5-1|few
TGCGCCAGCAGCCGGAGCGGATCTAATGAAAAACTGTTTTTT
CASSRSGSNEKLFF
>NA|TRBJ2-1|TRBV5-4|NA
TGTGCCAGCAGTCAGGCGGGTGAGGAGCAGTTCTTC
CASSQAGEEQFF
>TRBD2|TRBJ2-3|TRBV7-6|NA
TGTGCCAGCAGCCGGACTAGCGGGTTCACAGATACGCAGTATTTT
CASSRTSGFTDTQYF
>NA|TRBJ2-5|TRBV30|once
TGTGCCTGGAGTTTCGTCGACAGGACGGAGACCCAGTACTTC
CAWSFVDRTETQYF
>TRBD2|TRBJ2-7|TRBV30|NA
TGTGCCTGGAGTCAGGGGACTAGCGGGAGGAATGAGCAGTACTTC
CAWSQGTSGRNEQYF
>TRBD2|TRBJ2-7|TRBV5-1|NA
TGCGCCAGCAGCCCAAGACTAGCGGGAGGTCCGTACGAGCAGTACTTC
CASSPRLAGGPYEQYF
>TRBD1|TRBJ1-1|TRBV28|NA
TGTGCCAGCGAGATACGGGCAGGGGGCGATCACGGTAGGGCTTTCTTT
CASEIRAGGDHGRAFF
>TRBD2|TRBJ2-1|TRBV10-2|few
TGCGCCAGCAGTGAGCGGTTGGGGGTAGCGGGAGGAGGGGTGAGTGAGCAGTTCTTC
CASSERLGVAGGGVSEQFF
>NA|TRBJ1-1|TRBV6-1|NA
TGTGCCAGCAGTGAATATAAGAACACTGAAGCTTTCTTT
CASSEYKNTEAFF
>TRBD1|TRBJ2-7|TRBV15|NA
TGTGCCACCAGCAGAGCGACAGGACAGGGGGTTAAGCAGTACTTC
CATSRATGQGVKQYF
>NA|TRBJ1-3|TRBV28|NA
TGTGCCAGCAGTCCTACACCAGGGAGAAACACCATATATTTT
CASSPTPGRNTIYF
>NA|TRBJ1-1|TRBV6-5|NA
TGTGCCAGTGCTGATCCCTTCGCGAGCACTGAAGCTTTCTTT
CASADPFASTEAFF
>NA|TRBJ2-5|TRBV10-2|NA
TGCGCCAGCAACCCACGGACAGCAGGGGACCAGTACTTC
CASNPRTAGDQYF
>NA|TRBJ1-5|TRBV4-2|NA
TGTGCCAGCAGCCAAGAGAGGACTCAGGGCAATCAGCCCCAGCATTTT
CASSQERTQGNQPQHF
>TRBD1|TRBJ1-2|TRBV11-2|NA
TGTGCCAGCAGCTGGGACAGGGGCTATGGCTACACCTTC
CASSWDRGYGYTF
>TRBD2|TRBJ2-1|TRBV19|NA
TGTGCCAGTAGCCGGACTAGCGGGAGCTACAATGAGCAGTTCTTC
CASSRTSGSYNEQFF
>TRBD1|TRBJ2-3|TRBV25-1|NA
TGTGCCAGCGGACAGGGGTCAGATACGCAGTATTTT
CASGQGSDTQYF
>NA|TRBJ2-2|TRBV11-2|NA
TGTGCCAGCACCATAGAGCGTAGCGGGAACACCGGGGAGCTGTTTTTT
CASTIERSGNTGELFF
>NA|TRBJ1-4|TRBV5-1|NA
TGCGCCAGCAGCTTGGACAGGACGACTAATGAAAAACTGTTTTTT
CASSLDRTTNEKLFF
>NA|TRBJ2-1|TRBV7-3|NA
TGTGCCAGCAGCCGAATGGCCGGGTCTTACAATGAGCAGTTCTTC
CASSRMAGSYNEQFF
>TRBD2|TRBJ2-3|TRBV30|once
TGTGCCTGGAGTGTAAGGGGAGGGACAGATACGCAGTATTTT
CAWSVRGGTDTQYF
>NA|TRBJ2-1|TRBV27|NA
TGTGCCACCCAACAGGGCACGAATGAGCAGTTCTTC
CATQQGTNEQFF
>NA|TRBJ2-1|TRBV7-3|few
TGTGCCAGCAGCTGGGGGACGGGGAGGCTGTTCTTC
CASSWGTGRLFF
>TRBD1|TRBJ2-7|TRBV7-9|NA
TGTGCCAGCAGCGCGGACAGGGGATCCTACGAGCAGTACTTC
CASSADRGSYEQYF
>TRBD2|TRBJ2-1|TRBV11-2|NA
TGTGCCAGCAGCTTTCATAGCGGGAGGGGCAATGAGCAGTTCTTC
CASSFHSGRGNEQFF
>NA|TRBJ1-1|TRBV29-1|NA
TGCAGCGCCTCTTCTATGGGGGCGGCCACTGAAGCTTTCTTT
CSASSMGAATEAFF
>NA|TRBJ2-7|TRBV27|few
TGTGCCAGCAGTTTATCGACAGGGAGGGAGCAGTACTTC
CASSLSTGREQYF
>TRBD1|TRBJ2-6|TRBV28|NA
TGTGCCAGCAGTTCCAGACAGGGAAGTTTCTCTGGGGCCAACGTCCTGACTTTC
CASSSRQGSFSGANVLTF
>NA|TRBJ2-1|TRBV10-3|NA
TGTGCCATCAGTGCCTCGGGCAATGAGCAGTTCTTC
CAISASGNEQFF
>NA|TRBJ2-5|TRBV11-2|NA
TGTGCCAGCAGCCCGACGGCGGGGCAAGAGACCCAGTACTTC
CASSPTAGQETQYF
>TRBD1|TRBJ1-5|TRBV18|NA
TGTGCCAGCTCACCTAAAGGACAGGGCAATCAGCCCCAGCATTTT
CASSPKGQGNQPQHF
>TRBD2|TRBJ2-5|TRBV4-3|NA
TGCGCCAGCAGCCAAGTCGGAGTTGCGGGAGTCGGCGAGACCCAGTACTTC
CASSQVGVAGVGETQYF
>NA|TRBJ1-1|TRBV30|NA
TGTGCCTGGAATGACAGCCCCATGAACACTGAAGCTTTCTTT
CAWNDSPMNTEAFF
>TRBD2|TRBJ2-2|TRBV7-2|few
TGTGCCAGCAGCACCCGGAGCGGGAGGGTTAACGGGGAGCTGTTTTTT
CASSTRSGRVNGELFF
>NA|TRBJ1-1|TRBV4-3|NA
TGCGCCAGCAGCCAAGAGCCCGGGTGGAGAGCTTTCTTT
CASSQEPGWRAFF
>TRBD1|TRBJ1-1|TRBV6-1|NA
TGTGCCAGCAAAACAGGGGGCGTAGACGCTGAAGCTTTCTTT
CASKTGGVDAEAFF
>TRBD2|TRBJ2-7|TRBV6-5|NA
TGTGCCAGCAGCCCCGGGAGGGAGCAGTACTTC
CASSPGREQYF
>NA|TRBJ2-7|TRBV15|NA
TGTGCCACCAGCAGAGATAACGCCCAGGGGGGTTTTGTGTACTTC
CATSRDNAQGGFVYF
>NA|TRBJ1-1|TRBV5-1|NA
TGCGCCAGCAGCTTGGCTCGCGGACACCTGAACACTGAAGCTTTCTTT
CASSLARGHLNTEAFF
>NA|TRBJ2-4|TRBV29-1|NA
TGCAGCGTTGAACTTGTGGGAGGCCCCCGACAGTACTTC
CSVELVGGPRQYF
>TRBD2|TRBJ2-1|TRBV29-1|NA
TGCAGCTTTAGCGGGATTAGCTACAATGAGCAGTTCTTC
CSFSGISYNEQFF
>NA|TRBJ1-1|TRBV18|once
TGTGCCAGCTCACCTAAAGGACAAGCGAACACTGAGGCTTTCTTT
CASSPKGQANTEAFF
>NA|TRBJ2-7|TRBV19|NA
TGTGCCAGTAGAAACGCCCCAGGGGTTGAGCAGTACTTC
CASRNAPGVEQYF
>NA|TRBJ1-1|TRBV30|few
TGTGCCTGGGCGCGTAACACTGAAGCTTTCTTT
CAWARNTEAFF
>TRBD2|TRBJ2-1|TRBV30|NA
TGTGCCTGGAGTAAATCACTAGCGGGACCCTACAATAAGCAGTTCTTC
CAWSKSLAGPYNKQFF
>TRBD2|TRBJ2-7|TRBV11-2|NA
TGTGCCAGCACCTTGGGGACTAGCGCCTACTCCTACGAGCAGTACTTC
CASTLGTSAYSYEQYF
>TRBD1|TRBJ1-5|TRBV5-6|NA
TGTGCCAGCAGCTTAAGGACAGGGGCGGGTAGTCAGCCCCAGCATTTT
CASSLRTGAGSQPQHF
>TRBD1|TRBJ1-1|TRBV6-5|NA
TGTGCCAGCAGTAAACAGGGGTCGAACACTGAAGCTTTCTTT
CASSKQGSNTEAFF
>NA|TRBJ2-5|TRBV7-6|NA
TGTGCCAGCAGCTTAACACAGGGAGAGACCCAGTACTTC
CASSLTQGETQYF
>NA|TRBJ2-1|TRBV7-7|NA
TGTGCTAGCAGCTTAGGGGACTCATCCTACAATGAGCAGTTCTTC
CASSLGDSSYNEQFF